This TCR beta chain is from a study of neurological immune-mediated disorders. Study information: Of the approximately 35 patients who had multiple sclerosis, roughly 31 had the relapsing-remitting form and 3 had the secondary progressive form.

The V gene lost 6 bases and the J gene lost 0 bases, with 12 bases spanning the gap. CDR3 length: 15 amino acids. This clonotype was seen more than once but under ten times. Antigen specificity is unknown. Study results and caveats: In HTLV-1-associated myelopathy, TCR clonal expansion was greatest, whereas multiple sclerosis had the least, falling below healthy controls. The study found no CDR3 amino acid sequences shared by expanded clones across subjects, suggesting private repertoires in all groups.

Synthesis of cDNA used 5'RACE (with 10-nucleotide random UMIs). TCRdb reprocessed the 5' RACE reads via MiXCR and lists one record per CDR3 protein. The table has some 60,000 distinct CDR3 sequences, less than 4% seen once. The chain carries TRBV12-3 or TRBV12-4 and TRBJ1-3; D is undetermined. What was sequenced was PBMCs. This receptor was taken from a woman aged 50 to 60 with multiple sclerosis. The CDR3 DNA is TGTGCCAGCAGGCGTCGGGCGGGCTCTGGAAACACCATATATTTT. As protein: CASRRRAGSGNTIYF.